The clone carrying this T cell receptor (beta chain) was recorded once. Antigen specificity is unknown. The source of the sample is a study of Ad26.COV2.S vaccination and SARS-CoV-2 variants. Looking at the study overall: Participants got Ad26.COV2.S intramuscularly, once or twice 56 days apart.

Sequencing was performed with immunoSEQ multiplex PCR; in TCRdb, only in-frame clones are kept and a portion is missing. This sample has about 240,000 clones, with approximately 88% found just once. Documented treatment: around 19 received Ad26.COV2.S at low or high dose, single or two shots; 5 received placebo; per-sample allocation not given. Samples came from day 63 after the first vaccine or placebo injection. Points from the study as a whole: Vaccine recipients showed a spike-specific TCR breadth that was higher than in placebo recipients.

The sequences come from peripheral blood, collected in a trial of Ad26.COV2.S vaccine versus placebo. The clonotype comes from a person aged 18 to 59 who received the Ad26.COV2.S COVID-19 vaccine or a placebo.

The CDR3 DNA reads TGTGCCAGCAGCCCTGACAGGGTGAACACTGAAGCTTTCTTT. Amino acid sequence: CASSPDRVNTEAFF. This rearrangement joins TRBV5-8 to TRBJ1-1; TRBD1 aligns across 7 bases. This CDR3 has 14 amino acids. From germline, CDR1 is SGHTS and CDR2 YDEGEE. V shed 4 bases and J 0 bases; nucleotides not matched to a gene: 3.